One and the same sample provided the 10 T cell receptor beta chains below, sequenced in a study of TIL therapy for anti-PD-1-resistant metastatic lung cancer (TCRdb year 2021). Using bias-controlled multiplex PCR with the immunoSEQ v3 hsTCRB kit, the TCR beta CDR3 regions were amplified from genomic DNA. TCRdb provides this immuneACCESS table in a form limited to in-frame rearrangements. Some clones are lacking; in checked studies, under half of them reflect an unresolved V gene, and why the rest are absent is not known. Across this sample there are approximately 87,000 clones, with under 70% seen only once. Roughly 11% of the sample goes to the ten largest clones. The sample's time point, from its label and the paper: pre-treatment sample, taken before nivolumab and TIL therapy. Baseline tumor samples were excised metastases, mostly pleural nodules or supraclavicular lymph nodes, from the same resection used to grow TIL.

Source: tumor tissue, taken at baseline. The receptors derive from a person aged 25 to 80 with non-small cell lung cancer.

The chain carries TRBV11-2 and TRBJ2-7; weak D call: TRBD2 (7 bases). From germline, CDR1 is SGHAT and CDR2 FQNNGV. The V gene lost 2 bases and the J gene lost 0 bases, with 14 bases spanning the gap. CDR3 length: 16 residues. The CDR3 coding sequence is TGTGCCAGCAGCTTATCGGGGGGACACCTCTCCTACGAGCAGTACTTC. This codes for CASSLSGGHLSYEQYF.

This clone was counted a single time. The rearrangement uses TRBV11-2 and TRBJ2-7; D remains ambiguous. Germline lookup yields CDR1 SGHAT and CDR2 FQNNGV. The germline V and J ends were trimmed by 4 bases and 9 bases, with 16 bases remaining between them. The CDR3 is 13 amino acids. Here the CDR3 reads CASSSGPFAGQYF. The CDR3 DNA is TGTGCCAGCAGCTCCGGCCCTTTCGCCGGGCAGTACTTC. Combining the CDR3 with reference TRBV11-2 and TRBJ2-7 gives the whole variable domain EAGVAQSPRYKIIEKRQSVAFWCNPISGHATLYWYQQILGQGPKLLIQFQNNGVVDDSQLPKDRFSAERLKGVDSTLKIQPAKLEDSAVYLCASSSGPFAGQYFGPGTRLTVT.

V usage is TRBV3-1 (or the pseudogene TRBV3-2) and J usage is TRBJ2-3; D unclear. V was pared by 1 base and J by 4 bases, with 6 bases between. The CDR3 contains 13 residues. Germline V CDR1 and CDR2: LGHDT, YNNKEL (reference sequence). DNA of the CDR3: TGTGCCAGCAGCCAAGCCTATGCAGATACGCAGTATTTT. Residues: CASSQAYADTQYF.

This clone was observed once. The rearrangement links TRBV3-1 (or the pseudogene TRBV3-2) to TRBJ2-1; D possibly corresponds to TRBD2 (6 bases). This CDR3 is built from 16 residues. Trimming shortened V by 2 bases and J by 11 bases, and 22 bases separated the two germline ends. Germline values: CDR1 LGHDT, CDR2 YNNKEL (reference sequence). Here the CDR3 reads CASSQNPTRRGGKQFF. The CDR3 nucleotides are TGTGCCAGCAGCCAAAACCCCACCCGTCGGGGAGGAAAGCAGTTCTTC.

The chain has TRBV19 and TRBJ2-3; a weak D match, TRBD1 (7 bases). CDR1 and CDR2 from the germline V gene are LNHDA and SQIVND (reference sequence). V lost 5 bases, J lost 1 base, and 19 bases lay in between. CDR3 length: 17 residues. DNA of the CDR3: TGTGCCAGTAGTTCCCTCGCAGGGGGGCGCGGCACAGATACGCAGTATTTT. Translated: CASSSLAGGRGTDTQYF.

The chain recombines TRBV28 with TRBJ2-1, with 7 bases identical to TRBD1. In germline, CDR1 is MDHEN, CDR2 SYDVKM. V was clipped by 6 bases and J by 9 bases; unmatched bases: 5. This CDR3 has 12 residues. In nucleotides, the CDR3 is TGTGCCAGCAGGGAGACAGGGTCTGAGCAGTTCTTC. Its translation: CASRETGSEQFF.

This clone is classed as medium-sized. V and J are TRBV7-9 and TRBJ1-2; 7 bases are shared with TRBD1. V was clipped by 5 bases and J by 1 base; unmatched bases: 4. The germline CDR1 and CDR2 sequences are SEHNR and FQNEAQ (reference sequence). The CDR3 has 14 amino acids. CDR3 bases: TGTGCCAGCAGCCCCCGGGACAGTAACTATGGCTACACCTTC. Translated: CASSPRDSNYGYTF.

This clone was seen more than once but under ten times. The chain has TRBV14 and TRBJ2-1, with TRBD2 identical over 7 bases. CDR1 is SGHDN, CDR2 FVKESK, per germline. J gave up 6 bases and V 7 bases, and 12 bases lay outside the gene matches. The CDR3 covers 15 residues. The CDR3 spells CASTSGTSVSNEQFF. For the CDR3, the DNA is TGTGCCAGCACCTCCGGAACTAGCGTATCCAATGAGCAGTTCTTC.

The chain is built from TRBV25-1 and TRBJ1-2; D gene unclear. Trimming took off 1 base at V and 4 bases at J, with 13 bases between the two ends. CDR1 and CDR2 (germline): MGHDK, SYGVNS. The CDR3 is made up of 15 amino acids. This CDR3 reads CASSESTVAVYGYTF. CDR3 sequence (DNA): TGTGCCAGCAGTGAATCCACGGTGGCGGTCTATGGCTACACCTTC.

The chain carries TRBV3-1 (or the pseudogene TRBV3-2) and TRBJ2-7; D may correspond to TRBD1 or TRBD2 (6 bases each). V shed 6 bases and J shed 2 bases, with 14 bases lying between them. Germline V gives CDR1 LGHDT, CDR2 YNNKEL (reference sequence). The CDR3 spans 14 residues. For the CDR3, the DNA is TGTGCCAGCAGTCGCCCGGGGGCAACCTACGAGCAGTACTTC. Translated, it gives CASSRPGATYEQYF.